This entry concerns a single T cell receptor (beta chain). This CDR3 has 14 residues. CDR1 is GTSNPN, CDR2 SVGIG, per germline (reference sequence). Trimming at V came to 2 bases and at J to 8 bases, leaving 9 bases not matched to a gene. This sample is part of a study of blood T cell repertoires in COVID-19. Sequencing was performed with immunoSEQ multiplex PCR; in TCRdb, only in-frame clones are kept and a portion is missing. Seen here are under 200,000 clones, 82% observed once, and the top ten hold 15% to 20%. This sequence joins TRBV30 and TRBJ2-1; 7 bases line up with TRBD2. The sequence came from a man aged 60 to 75 who had recovered from COVID-19. The sample comprised PBMCs or T cells enriched from blood (not recorded which). CDR3 protein: CAWSLGGGSDEQFF. In DNA form, the CDR3 reads TGTGCCTGGAGTTTGGGGGGGGGAAGCGATGAGCAGTTCTTC.